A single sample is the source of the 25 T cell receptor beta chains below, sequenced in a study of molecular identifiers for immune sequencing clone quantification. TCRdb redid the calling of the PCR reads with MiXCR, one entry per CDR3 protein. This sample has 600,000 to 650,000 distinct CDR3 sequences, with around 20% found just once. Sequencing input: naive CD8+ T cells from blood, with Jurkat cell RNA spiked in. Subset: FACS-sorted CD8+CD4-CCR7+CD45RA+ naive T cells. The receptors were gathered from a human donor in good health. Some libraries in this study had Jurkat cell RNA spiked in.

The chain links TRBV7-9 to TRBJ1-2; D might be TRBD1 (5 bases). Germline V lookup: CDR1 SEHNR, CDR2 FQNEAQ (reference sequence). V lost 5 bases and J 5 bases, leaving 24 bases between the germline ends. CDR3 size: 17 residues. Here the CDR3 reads CASSPTVQTGSDYGYTF. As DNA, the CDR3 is TGTGCCAGCAGCCCCACCGTGCAAACAGGATCTGATTATGGCTACACCTTC. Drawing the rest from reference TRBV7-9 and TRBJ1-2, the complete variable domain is DTGVSQNPRHKITKRGQNVTFRCDPISEHNRLYWYRQTLGQGPEFLTYFQNEAQLEKSRLLSDRFSAERPKGSFSTLEIQRTEQGDSAMYLCASSPTVQTGSDYGYTFGSGTRLTVV.

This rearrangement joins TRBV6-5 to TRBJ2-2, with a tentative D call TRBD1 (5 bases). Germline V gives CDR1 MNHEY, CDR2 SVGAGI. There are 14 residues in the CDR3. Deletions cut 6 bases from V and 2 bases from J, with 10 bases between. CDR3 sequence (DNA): TGTGCCAGCAGCCTGACAGATAACACCGGGGAGCTGTTTTTT. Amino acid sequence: CASSLTDNTGELFF.

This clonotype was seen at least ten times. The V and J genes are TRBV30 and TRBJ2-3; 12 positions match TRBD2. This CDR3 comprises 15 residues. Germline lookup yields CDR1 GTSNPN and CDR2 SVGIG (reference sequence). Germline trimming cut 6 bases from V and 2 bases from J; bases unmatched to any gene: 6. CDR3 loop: CACRGLAGTTDTQYF. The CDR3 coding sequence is TGTGCCTGCCGCGGACTAGCGGGAACCACAGATACGCAGTATTTT.

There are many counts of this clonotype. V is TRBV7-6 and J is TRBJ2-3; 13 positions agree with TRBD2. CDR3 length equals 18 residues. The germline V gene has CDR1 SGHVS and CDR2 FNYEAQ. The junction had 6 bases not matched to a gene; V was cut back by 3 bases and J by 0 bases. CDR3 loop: CASSFPTSGGPSTDTQYF. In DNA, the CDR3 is TGTGCCAGCAGCTTCCCGACTAGCGGGGGGCCCAGCACAGATACGCAGTATTTT.

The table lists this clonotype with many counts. CDR3: CASSEALPVDTQYF. CDR3 DNA sequence: TGTGCCAGCAGTGAAGCGCTCCCGGTGGATACGCAGTATTTT. The chain joins TRBV2 to TRBJ2-3, with unresolved D. Germline-derived CDR1 and CDR2 are SNHLY and FYNNEI. V dropped 0 bases and J dropped 6 bases, with 10 bases sitting between them. There are 14 residues in the CDR3.

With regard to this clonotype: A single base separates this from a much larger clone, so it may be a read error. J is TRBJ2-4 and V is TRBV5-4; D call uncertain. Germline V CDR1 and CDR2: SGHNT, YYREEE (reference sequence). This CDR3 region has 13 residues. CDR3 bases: TGTGCCAGCAACTTGAACTCCGAAGCCATTCAGTACTTC. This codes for CASNLNSEAIQYF.

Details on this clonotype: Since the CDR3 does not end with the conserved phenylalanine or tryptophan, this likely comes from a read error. CDR3 loop: CASSELEQYS. For the CDR3, the DNA is TGTGCCAGCAGTGAGTTGGAGCAGTACTCC. This chain links TRBV2 with TRBJ2-7, with D unclear. This CDR3 region has 10 residues. Germline V gene sequence: CDR1 SNHLY, CDR2 FYNNEI. The V and J ends lost 3 bases and 7 bases respectively, with 4 bases between them.

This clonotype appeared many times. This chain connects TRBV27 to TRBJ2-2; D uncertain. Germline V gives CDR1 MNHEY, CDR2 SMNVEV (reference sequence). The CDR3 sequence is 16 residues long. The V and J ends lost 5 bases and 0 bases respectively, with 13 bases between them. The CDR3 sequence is CASSTADTTNTGELFF. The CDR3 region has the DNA TGTGCCAGCAGTACCGCCGACACCACGAACACCGGGGAGCTGTTTTTT.

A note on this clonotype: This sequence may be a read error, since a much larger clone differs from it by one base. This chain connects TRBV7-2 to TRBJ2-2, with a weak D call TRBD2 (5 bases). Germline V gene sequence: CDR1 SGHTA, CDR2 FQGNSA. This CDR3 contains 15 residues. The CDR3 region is CASSPTQSDTGEPFF. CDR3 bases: TGTGCCAGCAGCCCGACGCAGAGCGACACCGGGGAGCCGTTTTTT.

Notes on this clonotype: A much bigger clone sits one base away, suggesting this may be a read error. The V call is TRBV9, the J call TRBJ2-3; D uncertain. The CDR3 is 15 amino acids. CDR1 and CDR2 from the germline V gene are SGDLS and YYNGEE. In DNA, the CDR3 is TGTGCCGGCAGCGTAGTCGACCAGAGCACAGATACGCAGTATTTT. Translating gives CAGSVVDQSTDTQYF.

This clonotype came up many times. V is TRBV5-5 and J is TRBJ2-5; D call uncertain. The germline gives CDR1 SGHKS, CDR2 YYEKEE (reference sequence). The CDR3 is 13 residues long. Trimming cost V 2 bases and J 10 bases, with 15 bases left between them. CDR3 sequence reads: CASSFRTAEGQYF. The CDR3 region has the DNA TGTGCCAGCAGCTTCCGGACGGCCGAAGGCCAGTACTTC.

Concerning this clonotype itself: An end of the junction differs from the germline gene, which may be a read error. CDR3: CASGHPRMNTGELFF. DNA of the CDR3: TGCGCCAGCGGACACCCGAGGATGAACACCGGCGAGCTGTTTTTT. The chain is built from TRBV10-2 and TRBJ2-2; D perhaps matches TRBD1 (5 bases). This CDR3 region has 15 residues. In germline, CDR1 is WSHSY, CDR2 SAAADI.

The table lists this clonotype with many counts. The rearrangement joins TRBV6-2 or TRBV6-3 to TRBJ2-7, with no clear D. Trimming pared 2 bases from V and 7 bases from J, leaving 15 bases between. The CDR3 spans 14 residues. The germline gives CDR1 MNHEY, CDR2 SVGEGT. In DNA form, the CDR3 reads TGTGCCAGCAGTTACGGCCTGCCGTTGGGTGAGCAGTACTTC. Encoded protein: CASSYGLPLGEQYF.

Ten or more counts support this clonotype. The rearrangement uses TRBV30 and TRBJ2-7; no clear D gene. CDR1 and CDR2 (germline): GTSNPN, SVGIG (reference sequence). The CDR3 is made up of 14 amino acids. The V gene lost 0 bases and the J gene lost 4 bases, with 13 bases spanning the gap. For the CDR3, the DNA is TGTGCCTGGAGTGTACCCGGGTCTGCATACGAGCAGTACTTC. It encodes CAWSVPGSAYEQYF.

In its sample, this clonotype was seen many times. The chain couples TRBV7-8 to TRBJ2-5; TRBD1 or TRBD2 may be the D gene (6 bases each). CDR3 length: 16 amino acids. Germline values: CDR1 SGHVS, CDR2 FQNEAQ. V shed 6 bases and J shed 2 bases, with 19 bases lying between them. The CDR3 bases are TGTGCCAGCAGTTATAAGGGGGGATTGCTACAAGAGACCCAGTACTTC. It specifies CASSYKGGLLQETQYF.

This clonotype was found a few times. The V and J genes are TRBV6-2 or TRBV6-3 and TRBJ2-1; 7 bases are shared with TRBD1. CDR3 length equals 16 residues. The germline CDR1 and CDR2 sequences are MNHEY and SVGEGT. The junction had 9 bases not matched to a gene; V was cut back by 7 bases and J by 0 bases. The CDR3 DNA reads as TGTGCCAGCACTATGTCACAGGGGAGCTCCTACAATGAGCAGTTCTTC. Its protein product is CASTMSQGSSYNEQFF.

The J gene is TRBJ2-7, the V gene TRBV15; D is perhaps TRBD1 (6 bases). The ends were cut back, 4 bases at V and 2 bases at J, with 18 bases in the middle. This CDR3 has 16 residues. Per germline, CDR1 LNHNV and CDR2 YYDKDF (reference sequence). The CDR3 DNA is TGTGCCACCAGCACCACTACTACAGGGTCCGCCTACGAGCAGTACTTC. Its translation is CATSTTTTGSAYEQYF.

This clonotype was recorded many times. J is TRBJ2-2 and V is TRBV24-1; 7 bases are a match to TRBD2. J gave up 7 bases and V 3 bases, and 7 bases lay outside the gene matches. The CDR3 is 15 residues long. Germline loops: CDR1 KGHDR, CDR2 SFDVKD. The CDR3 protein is CATSDSGAIGGELFF. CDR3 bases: TGTGCCACCAGTGATAGCGGGGCAATTGGCGGGGAGCTGTTTTTT.

The CDR3 DNA sequence: TGTGCCAGCAGCAACCGGGCCAAACGTCTTAGTCCCTATAATTCACCCCTCCACTTT. It specifies CASSNRAKRLSPYNSPLHF. This sequence joins TRBV7-2 and TRBJ1-6, with D uncertain. The germline gives CDR1 SGHTA, CDR2 FQGNSA. The CDR3 covers 19 residues. Trimming removed 5 bases from V and 2 bases from J, with 22 bases in between. Looking up the rest from reference TRBV7-2 and TRBJ1-6 gives the full variable domain: GAGVSQSPSNKVTEKGKDVELRCDPISGHTALYWYRQSLGQGLEFLIYFQGNSAPDKSGLPSDRFSAERTGGSVSTLTIQRTQQEDSAVYLCASSNRAKRLSPYNSPLHFGNGTRLTVT.

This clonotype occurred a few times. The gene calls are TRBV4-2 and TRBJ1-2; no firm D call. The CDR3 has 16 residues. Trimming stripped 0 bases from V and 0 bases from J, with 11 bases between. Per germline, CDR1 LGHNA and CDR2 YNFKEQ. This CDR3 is CASSQEAAYANYGYTF. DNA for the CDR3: TGTGCCAGCAGCCAAGAGGCCGCCTATGCTAACTATGGCTACACCTTC.

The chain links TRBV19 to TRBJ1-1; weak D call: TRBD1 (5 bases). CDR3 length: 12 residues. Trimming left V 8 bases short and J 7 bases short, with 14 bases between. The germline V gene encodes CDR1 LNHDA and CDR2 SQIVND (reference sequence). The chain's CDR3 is CASGPPGGEAFF. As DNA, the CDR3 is TGTGCCAGTGGTCCCCCCGGGGGTGAAGCTTTCTTT. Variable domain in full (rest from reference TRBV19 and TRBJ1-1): DGGITQSPKYLFRKEGQNVTLSCEQNLNHDAMYWYRQDPGQGLRLIYYSQIVNDFQKGDIAEGYSVSREKKESFPLTVTSAQKNPTAFYLCASGPPGGEAFFGQGTRLTVV.

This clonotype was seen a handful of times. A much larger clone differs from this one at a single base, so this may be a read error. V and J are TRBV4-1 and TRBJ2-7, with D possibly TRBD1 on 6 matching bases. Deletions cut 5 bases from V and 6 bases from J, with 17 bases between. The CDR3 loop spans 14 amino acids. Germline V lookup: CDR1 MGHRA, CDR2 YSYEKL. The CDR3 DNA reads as TGCGCCAGCAGCTGGGAGATGAACAGGGCCGAGCAGTACTTC. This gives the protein CASSWEMNRAEQYF.

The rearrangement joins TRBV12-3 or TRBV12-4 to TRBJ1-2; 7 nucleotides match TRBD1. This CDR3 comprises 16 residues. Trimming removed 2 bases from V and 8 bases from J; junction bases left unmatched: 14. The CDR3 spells CASSLSLQTGEHGYTF. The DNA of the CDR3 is TGTGCCAGCAGTTTAAGCCTTCAAACAGGGGAGCACGGCTACACCTTC.

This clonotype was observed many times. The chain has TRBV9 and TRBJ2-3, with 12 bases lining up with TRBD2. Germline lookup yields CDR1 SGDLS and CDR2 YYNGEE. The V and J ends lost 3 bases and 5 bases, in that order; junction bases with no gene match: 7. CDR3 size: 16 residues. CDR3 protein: CASSAEPGLAGDTQYF. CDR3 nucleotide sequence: TGTGCCAGCAGCGCGGAGCCGGGACTAGCGGGAGATACGCAGTATTTT.

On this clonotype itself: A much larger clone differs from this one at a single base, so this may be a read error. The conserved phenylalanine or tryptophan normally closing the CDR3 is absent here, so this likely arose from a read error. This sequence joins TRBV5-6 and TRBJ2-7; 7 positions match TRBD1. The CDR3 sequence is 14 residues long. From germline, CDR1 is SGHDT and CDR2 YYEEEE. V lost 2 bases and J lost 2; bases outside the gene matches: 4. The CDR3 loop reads CASSFGTVPYEQYL. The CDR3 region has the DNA TGTGCCAGCAGCTTCGGGACAGTACCCTACGAGCAGTACTTA.